The sequence of this T cell receptor beta chain was determined in a study of blood T cells in healthy people across ages. Background on the study: Template switching caught about one barcoded beta molecule for each two T cells.

V was pared by 1 base and J by 0 bases, with 7 bases of the junction left unmatched. Per germline, CDR1 MGHRA and CDR2 YSYEKL. The CDR3 spans 17 residues. Alongside a J-beta primer mix, a sample-barcoded 5' primer served in a second PCR lasting about 7 to 12 cycles. Each CDR3 protein gets one entry after TCRdb re-called the 5' RACE reads with MiXCR. The sample carries some 1.5 million distinct CDR3 sequences, under 30% recorded once. The receptor was derived from a woman aged 25 to 39 in good health. The rearrangement joins TRBV4-1 to TRBJ2-3; 7 bases are shared with TRBD1. Sequencing was done on a sample of blood. CDR3 DNA: TGCGCCAGCAGCCAAGTGGCAGGGGGTACTAGCACAGATACGCAGTATTTT. This sequence encodes CASSQVAGGTSTDTQYF.